The entry below describes one T cell receptor beta chain. Data came from immunoSEQ multiplex PCR; TCRdb stores just in-frame clones and leaves some out. The sample shows about 680,000 clones, more than 80% of them seen only once. The record originates from a study of Ad26.COV2.S vaccination and SARS-CoV-2 variants. Study at large: Donor was assigned to the Ad26.COV2.S arm of trial COV1001.

The treatment: roughly 19 received Ad26.COV2.S at low or high dose, single or two shots; a few received placebo; per-sample allocation not given. Sample collection was performed on day 63 after the first vaccine or placebo injection. The CDR3 has 14 residues. Germline CDR1 and CDR2: SGHNT and YENEEA. Trimming removed 5 bases at V and 10 bases at J, with 15 bases between. This sequence originates from a person aged 18-60 years who received the Ad26.COV2.S COVID-19 vaccine or a placebo. The V call is TRBV11-3, the J call TRBJ1-6, with TRBD1 as a possible D gene (6 bases). Sequencing was performed on peripheral blood, taken in a trial of Ad26.COV2.S vaccine versus placebo. The CDR3 bases are TGTGCCAGCAGCCTACAGGGAACGGAATCACCCCTCCACTTT. Its translation is CASSLQGTESPLHF.